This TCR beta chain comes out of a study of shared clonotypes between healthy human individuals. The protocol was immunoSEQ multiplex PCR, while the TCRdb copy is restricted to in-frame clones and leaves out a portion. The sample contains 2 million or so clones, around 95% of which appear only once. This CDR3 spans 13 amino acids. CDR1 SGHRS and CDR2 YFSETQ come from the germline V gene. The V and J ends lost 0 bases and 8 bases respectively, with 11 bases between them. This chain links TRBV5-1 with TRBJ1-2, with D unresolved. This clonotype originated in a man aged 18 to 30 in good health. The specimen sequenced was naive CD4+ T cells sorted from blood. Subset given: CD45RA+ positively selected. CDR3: CASSLETGRGYTF. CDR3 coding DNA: TGCGCCAGCAGCTTGGAAACCGGGAGAGGCTACACCTTC.